This T cell receptor beta chain was identified in a study of blood T cell repertoires in COVID-19. Study as a whole: Sources were T cells, B-cell-depleted T cells, or PBMCs; the material itself was cDNA or gDNA.

Germline V gene data show CDR1 as SQVTM and CDR2 as ANQGSEA. V gave up 7 bases and J gave up 7 bases; unmatched junction bases: 7. The CDR3 is 13 residues long. As processed by the authors: Estimation of nucleated cell counts was performed using reference gene primer amplification. This table comes from immunoSEQ multiplex PCR, and its TCRdb copy is limited to in-frame clones, with some not included. Clone size and the V and J calls come from that table; the DNA yielded D and trimming. The sample has 100,000 or so clones; 80% to 95% are singletons. The V and J genes are TRBV29-1 and TRBJ2-1; 10 bases fit TRBD1. The sequence was obtained from a man aged 45-65 years with active COVID-19. Sequenced: peripheral blood. This CDR3 reads CSGAGTGVNEQFF. The CDR3 DNA follows: TGCAGCGGCGCCGGGACAGGGGTGAATGAGCAGTTCTTC.